What follows is one TCR beta chain and its context. As yet, its antigen is unknown. The data stem from a study of radiation and T cells in renal cell carcinoma. Study findings and constraints: Pretreatment tumor biopsies were lacking, so baseline clonotypes are unknown.

Measured with immunoSEQ multiplex PCR; TCRdb has only the in-frame clones, and not every one. The data show about 130,000 clones, 88% seen once. Time point specified: blood 2 weeks post-SBRT. The treatment is: 15 Gy SBRT to primary tumor, nephrectomy 4 weeks later. The material sequenced was blood, taken from a patient whose treatment included radiotherapy and nephrectomy. The source is a woman aged 65 to 85 with renal cell carcinoma.

Written as DNA, the CDR3 is TGTGCCAGCAGCTTGGGTGGACTCTATGGCTACACCTTC. Translation: CASSLGGLYGYTF. The J gene is TRBJ1-2, the V gene TRBV5-5; no reliable D call. Germline V lookup: CDR1 SGHKS, CDR2 YYEKEE (reference sequence). The CDR3 runs to 13 residues. V was cut by 0 bases and J by 4 bases, with 7 bases left in between.